A selection of T cell receptor beta chains follows, all from one sample in a study of OX40 agonist ivuxolimab in advanced cancers. Produced via immunoSEQ multiplex PCR; TCRdb's table is partial and in-frame only. Seen here are tens of thousands of clones, approximately 85% observed once, and the top ten hold roughly 4.3%. Sample: CD4+ or CD8+ T cells sorted from blood, taken in a trial of the OX40 agonist ivuxolimab. The source of these receptors is an adult with an advanced solid tumor such as melanoma, head and neck, liver or kidney cancer. CDR3s include the opening cysteine and the closing phenylalanine or tryptophan. A D gene is named only where the DNA matches it firmly. Not every row has a clone size; where given, it reads once, few, many or a size class.

v_gene,d_gene,j_gene,abundance,CDR3nt,CDR3aa
TRBV19,-,TRBJ1-2,-,TGTGCCAGTAGTCCAAACAGGGTTGGCTACACCTTC,CASSPNRVGYTF
TRBV6-1,-,TRBJ1-4,-,TGTGCCAGCCACCCCCGAGGAGAGGGAGGAGAAAAACTGTTTTTT,CASHPRGEGGEKLFF
TRBV30,TRBD2,TRBJ2-7,-,TGTGCCTGCGACTATAGCGGGAGTCCCCCCTACGAGCAGTACTTC,CACDYSGSPPYEQYF
TRBV18,-,TRBJ2-2,-,TGTGCCAGCTCCCCGGGGGCATACACGAACACCGGGGAGCTGTTTTTT,CASSPGAYTNTGELFF
TRBV18,TRBD1,TRBJ1-2,-,TGTGCCAGCTCACCAGCAGTACAGGGGGCGCGCGGCTACACCTTC,CASSPAVQGARGYTF
TRBV11-2,-,TRBJ2-7,-,TGTGCCAGCAGCTTAAAGGGGGGAGGGAGCTCCTACGAGCAGTACTTC,CASSLKGGGSSYEQYF
TRBV10-3,TRBD2,TRBJ2-1,-,TGTGCCATCAGCGACAAAGCTGGGCGGGAGGCTGAGCAGTTCTTC,CAISDKAGREAEQFF
TRBV2,-,TRBJ1-4,few,TGTGCCAGCAGTGATCAGGTTTTTGAAAAACTGTTTTTT,CASSDQVFEKLFF
TRBV18,TRBD2,TRBJ2-3,-,TGTGCCAGCTCAACCCGACGGGAGGGGTCGACAGATACGCAGTATTTT,CASSTRREGSTDTQYF
TRBV27,TRBD2,TRBJ2-3,-,TGTGCCAGCAGTTATTTGGGAGGGGCCACAGATACGCAGTATTTT,CASSYLGGATDTQYF
TRBV11-2,-,TRBJ2-1,-,TGTGCCAGCAGCCGGGGCGGGACAGCCTACAATGAGCAGTTCTTC,CASSRGGTAYNEQFF
TRBV28,-,TRBJ1-4,few,TGTGCCAGCAGTTCCCCTCCAACTAATGAAAAACTGTTTTTT,CASSSPPTNEKLFF
TRBV30,-,TRBJ2-5,-,TGTGCCTGGAGGGCACAAGAGACCCAGTACTTC,CAWRAQETQYF
TRBV6-1,TRBD2,TRBJ2-3,once,TGTGCCAGCAGTGGGACTAGCGGGAAGGGCACAGATACGCAGTATTTT,CASSGTSGKGTDTQYF
TRBV9,TRBD2,TRBJ2-5,-,TGTGCCAGCAGCGCCGGGACTAGCGGGAGGGGGGCAAAAGAGACCCAGTACTTC,CASSAGTSGRGAKETQYF
TRBV11-3,-,TRBJ2-7,-,TGTGCCAGCAGCTTAGGCAGGGGGGAAGGCGAGCAGTACTTC,CASSLGRGEGEQYF
TRBV9,TRBD2,TRBJ2-7,-,TGTGCCAGCAAAGAGGCTAGCGGGATTTACGAGCAGTACTTC,CASKEASGIYEQYF
TRBV11-1,TRBD2,TRBJ2-7,-,TGTGCCAGCAGCACGGGACTAGCGGACTACGAGCAGTACTTC,CASSTGLADYEQYF
TRBV6-1,TRBD1,TRBJ1-4,-,TGTGCCACCAGCGACAGGGGGCATACTAATGAAAAACTGTTTTTT,CATSDRGHTNEKLFF
TRBV5-4,-,TRBJ1-2,-,TGTGCCAGCAGCCTCACGGCTAACTATGGCTACACCTTC,CASSLTANYGYTF
TRBV2,-,TRBJ2-4,-,TGTGCCAGCAGTGATTACATAGCCAAAAACATTCAGTACTTC,CASSDYIAKNIQYF
TRBV7-3,TRBD2,TRBJ2-1,few,TGTGCCAGCAGCTTAGGCGGGAGTATAAATGAGCAGTTCTTC,CASSLGGSINEQFF
TRBV30,TRBD1,TRBJ2-7,few,TGTGCCTGGACCAGGGGGTCCTACGAGCAGTACTTC,CAWTRGSYEQYF
TRBV10-3,-,TRBJ2-2,-,TGTGCAATCAAGGGCACCGGGGAGCTGTTTTTT,CAIKGTGELFF
TRBV18,TRBD2,TRBJ2-1,once,TGTGCCAGCTCACCACCTGCGGGAGGGCGGGTTGAGCAGTTCTTC,CASSPPAGGRVEQFF
TRBV6-5,TRBD1,TRBJ1-5,few,TGTGCCAGCAGACCGACAGGGTTTCAGCCCCAGCATTTT,CASRPTGFQPQHF
TRBV11-3,-,TRBJ2-2,-,TGTGCCAGCAGCCTTACGAGCACCGGGGAGCTGTTTTTT,CASSLTSTGELFF